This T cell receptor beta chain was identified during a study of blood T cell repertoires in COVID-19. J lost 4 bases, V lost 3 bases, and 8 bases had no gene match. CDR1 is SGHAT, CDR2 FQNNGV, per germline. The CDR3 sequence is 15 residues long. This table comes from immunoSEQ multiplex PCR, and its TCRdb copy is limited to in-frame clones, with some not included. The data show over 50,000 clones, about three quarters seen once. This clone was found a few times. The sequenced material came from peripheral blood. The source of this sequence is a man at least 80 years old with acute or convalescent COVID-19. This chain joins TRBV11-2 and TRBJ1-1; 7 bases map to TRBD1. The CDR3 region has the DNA TGTGCCAGCAGCTTTAATACAGGGGCGGGCACTGAAGCTTTCTTT. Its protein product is CASSFNTGAGTEAFF.